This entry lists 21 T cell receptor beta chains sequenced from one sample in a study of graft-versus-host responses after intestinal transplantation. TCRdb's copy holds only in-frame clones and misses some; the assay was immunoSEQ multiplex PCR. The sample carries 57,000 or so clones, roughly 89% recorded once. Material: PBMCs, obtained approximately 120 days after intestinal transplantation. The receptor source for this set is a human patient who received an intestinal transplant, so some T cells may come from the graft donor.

The CDR3 region is CASSVGVLLGKETQYF. CDR3 bases: TGTGCCAGCAGCGTAGGAGTGCTACTGGGGAAAGAGACCCAGTACTTC. The chain combines TRBV9 with TRBJ2-5; D gene uncertain. The CDR3 length is 16 residues. Germline loops: CDR1 SGDLS, CDR2 YYNGEE. V shed 0 bases and J shed 3 bases, with 15 bases lying between them.

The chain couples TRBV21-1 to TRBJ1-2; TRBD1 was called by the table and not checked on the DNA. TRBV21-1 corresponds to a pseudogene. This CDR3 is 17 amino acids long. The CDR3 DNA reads TGTGCCAGCAGCAAGGGCAACCGGGACAGAGGAGTTTATGGCTACACCTTC. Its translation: CASSKGNRDRGVYGYTF.

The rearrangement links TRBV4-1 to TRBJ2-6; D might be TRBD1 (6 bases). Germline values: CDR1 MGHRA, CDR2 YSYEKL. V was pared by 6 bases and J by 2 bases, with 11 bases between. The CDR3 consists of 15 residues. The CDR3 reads CASSVTGTGANVLTF. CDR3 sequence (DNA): TGCGCCAGCAGTGTAACAGGGACTGGGGCCAACGTCCTGACTTTC.

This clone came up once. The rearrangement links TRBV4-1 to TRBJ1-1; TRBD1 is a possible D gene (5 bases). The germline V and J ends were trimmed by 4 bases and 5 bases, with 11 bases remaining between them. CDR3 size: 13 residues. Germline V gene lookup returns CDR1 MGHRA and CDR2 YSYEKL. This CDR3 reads CASSPVRGTEAFF. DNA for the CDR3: TGCGCCAGCAGCCCCGTGCGGGGGACTGAAGCTTTCTTT.

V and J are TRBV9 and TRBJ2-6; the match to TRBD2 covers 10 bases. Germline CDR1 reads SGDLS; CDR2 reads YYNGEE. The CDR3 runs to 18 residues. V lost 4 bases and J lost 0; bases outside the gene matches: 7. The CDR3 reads CASSPTSGDISGANVLTF. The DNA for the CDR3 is TGTGCCAGCAGCCCCACTAGCGGGGACATCTCTGGGGCCAACGTCCTGACTTTC.

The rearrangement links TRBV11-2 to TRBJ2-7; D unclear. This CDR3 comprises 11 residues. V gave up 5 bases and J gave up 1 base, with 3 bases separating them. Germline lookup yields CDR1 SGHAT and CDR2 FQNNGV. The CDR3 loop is CASSPSYEQYF. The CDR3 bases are TGTGCCAGCAGCCCTTCCTACGAGCAGTACTTC.

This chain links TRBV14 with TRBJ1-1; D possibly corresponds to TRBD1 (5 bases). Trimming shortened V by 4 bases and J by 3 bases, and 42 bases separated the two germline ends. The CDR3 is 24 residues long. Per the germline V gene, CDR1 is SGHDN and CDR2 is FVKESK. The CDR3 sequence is CASSLGLFKARFRNRRDPDTEAFF. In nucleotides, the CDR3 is TGTGCCAGCAGCCTTGGCCTCTTTAAGGCCCGGTTCCGGAACAGGCGTGACCCTGACACTGAAGCTTTCTTT.

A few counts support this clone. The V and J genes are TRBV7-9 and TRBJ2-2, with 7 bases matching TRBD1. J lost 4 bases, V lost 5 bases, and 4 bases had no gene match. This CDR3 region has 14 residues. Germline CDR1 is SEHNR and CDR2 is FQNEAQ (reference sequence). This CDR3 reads CASSTSGGTGELFF. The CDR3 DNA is TGTGCCAGCAGCACGTCAGGGGGCACCGGGGAGCTGTTTTTT.

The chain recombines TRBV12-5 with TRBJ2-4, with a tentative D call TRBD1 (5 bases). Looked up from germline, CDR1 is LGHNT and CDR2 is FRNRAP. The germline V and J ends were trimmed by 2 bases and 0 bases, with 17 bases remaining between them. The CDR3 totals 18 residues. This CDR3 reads CASGLSFDRRLAKNIQYF. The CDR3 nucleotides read TGTGCTAGTGGTTTGTCATTTGACAGACGACTAGCCAAAAACATTCAGTACTTC.

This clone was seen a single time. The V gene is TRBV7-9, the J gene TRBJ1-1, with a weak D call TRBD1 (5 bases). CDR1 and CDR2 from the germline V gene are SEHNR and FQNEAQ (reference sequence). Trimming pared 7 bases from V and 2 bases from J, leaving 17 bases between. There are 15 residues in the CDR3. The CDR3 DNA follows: TGTGCCAGCACCTCGCCCGGGGCTGTAAACACTGAAGCTTTCTTT. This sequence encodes CASTSPGAVNTEAFF. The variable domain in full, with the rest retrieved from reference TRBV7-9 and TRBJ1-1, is DTGVSQNPRHKITKRGQNVTFRCDPISEHNRLYWYRQTLGQGPEFLTYFQNEAQLEKSRLLSDRFSAERPKGSFSTLEIQRTEQGDSAMYLCASTSPGAVNTEAFFGQGTRLTVV.

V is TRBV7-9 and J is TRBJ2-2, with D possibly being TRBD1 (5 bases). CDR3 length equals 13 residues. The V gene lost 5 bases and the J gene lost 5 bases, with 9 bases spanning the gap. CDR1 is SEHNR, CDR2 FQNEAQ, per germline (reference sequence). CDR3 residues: CASSISGTGELFF. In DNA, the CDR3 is TGTGCCAGCAGCATATCAGGGACCGGGGAGCTGTTTTTT.

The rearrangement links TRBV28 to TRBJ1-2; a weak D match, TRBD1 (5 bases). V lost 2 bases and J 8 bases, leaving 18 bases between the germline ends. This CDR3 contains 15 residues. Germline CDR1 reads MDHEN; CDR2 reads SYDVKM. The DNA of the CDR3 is TGTGCCAGCAGTTTACAGGGTGGCAGGGTATGGGGCTACACCTTC. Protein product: CASSLQGGRVWGYTF.

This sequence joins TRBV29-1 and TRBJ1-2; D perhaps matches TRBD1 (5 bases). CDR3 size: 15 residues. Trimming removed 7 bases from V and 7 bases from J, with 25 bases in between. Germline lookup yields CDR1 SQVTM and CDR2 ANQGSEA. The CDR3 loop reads CSAVEAWWQGGGYTF. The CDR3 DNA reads TGCAGCGCCGTTGAGGCCTGGTGGCAGGGAGGTGGCTACACCTTC.

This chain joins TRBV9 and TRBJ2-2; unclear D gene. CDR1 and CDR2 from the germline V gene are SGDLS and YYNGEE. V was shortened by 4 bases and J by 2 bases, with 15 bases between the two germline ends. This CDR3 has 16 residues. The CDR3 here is CASSPLASTNTGELFF. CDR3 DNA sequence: TGTGCCAGCAGCCCCCTCGCGAGCACAAACACCGGGGAGCTGTTTTTT. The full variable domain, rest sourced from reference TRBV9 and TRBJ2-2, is DSGVTQTPKHLITATGQRVTLRCSPRSGDLSVYWYQQSLDQGLQFLIQYYNGEERAKGNILERFSAQQFPDLHSELNLSSLELGDSALYFCASSPLASTNTGELFFGEGSRLTVL.

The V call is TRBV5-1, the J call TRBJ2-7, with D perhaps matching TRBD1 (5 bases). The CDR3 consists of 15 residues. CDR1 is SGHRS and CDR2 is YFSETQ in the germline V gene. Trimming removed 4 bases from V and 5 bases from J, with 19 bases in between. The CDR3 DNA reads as TGCGCCAGCAGCCCGCACTGGGGCGAAAGCCACGAGCAGTACTTC. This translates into CASSPHWGESHEQYF.

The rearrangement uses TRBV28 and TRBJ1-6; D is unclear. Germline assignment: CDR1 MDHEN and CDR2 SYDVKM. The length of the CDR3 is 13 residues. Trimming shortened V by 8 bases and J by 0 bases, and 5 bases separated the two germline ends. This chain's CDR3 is CASWSSYNSPLHF. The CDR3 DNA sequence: TGTGCCAGCTGGAGCTCCTATAATTCACCCCTCCACTTT.

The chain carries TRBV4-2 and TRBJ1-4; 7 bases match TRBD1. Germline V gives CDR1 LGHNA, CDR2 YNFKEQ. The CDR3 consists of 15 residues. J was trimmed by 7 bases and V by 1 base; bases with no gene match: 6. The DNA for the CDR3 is TGTGCCAGCAGCCAAGGCGACAGGGCTGGTGAAAAACTGTTTTTT. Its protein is CASSQGDRAGEKLFF.

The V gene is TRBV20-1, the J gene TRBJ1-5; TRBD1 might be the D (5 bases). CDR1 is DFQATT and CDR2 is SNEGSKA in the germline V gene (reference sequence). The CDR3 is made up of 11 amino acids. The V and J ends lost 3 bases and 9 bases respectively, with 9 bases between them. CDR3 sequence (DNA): TGCAGTGCTAGGGGGGAAGGGCCCCAGCATTTT. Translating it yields CSARGEGPQHF.

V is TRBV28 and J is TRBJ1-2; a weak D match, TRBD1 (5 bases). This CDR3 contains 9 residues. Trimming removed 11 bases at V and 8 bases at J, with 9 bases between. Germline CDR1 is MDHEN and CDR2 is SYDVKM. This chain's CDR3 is CAAGNGYTF. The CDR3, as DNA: TGTGCCGCAGGGAACGGCTACACCTTC.

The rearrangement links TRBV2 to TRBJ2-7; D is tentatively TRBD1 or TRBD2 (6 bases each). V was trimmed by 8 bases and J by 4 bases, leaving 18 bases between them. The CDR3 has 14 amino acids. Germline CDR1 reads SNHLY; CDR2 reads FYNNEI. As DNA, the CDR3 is TGTGCCAGCCTGGGGTCGGGGGCCCGTTACGAGCAGTACTTC. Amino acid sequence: CASLGSGARYEQYF.

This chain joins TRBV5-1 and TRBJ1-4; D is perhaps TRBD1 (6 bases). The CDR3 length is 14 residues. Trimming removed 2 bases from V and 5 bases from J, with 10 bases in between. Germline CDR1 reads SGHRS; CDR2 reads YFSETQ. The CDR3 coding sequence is TGCGCCAGCAGCTTTGGGCAGGGGAATGAAAAACTGTTTTTT. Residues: CASSFGQGNEKLFF.